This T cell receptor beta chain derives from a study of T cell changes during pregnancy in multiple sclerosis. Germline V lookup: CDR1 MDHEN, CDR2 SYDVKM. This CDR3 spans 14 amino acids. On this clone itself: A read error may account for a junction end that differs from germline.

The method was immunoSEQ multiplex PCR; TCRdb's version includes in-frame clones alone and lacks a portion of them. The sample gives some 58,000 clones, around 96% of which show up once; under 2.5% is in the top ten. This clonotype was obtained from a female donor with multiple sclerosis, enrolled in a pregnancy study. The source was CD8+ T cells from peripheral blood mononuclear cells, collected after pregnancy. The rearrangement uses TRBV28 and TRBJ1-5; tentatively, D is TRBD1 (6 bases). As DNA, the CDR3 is TGTGCCAGCAGTTATACAGGGTTACATCAGCCCCAGCGTTTT. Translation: CASSYTGLHQPQRF.